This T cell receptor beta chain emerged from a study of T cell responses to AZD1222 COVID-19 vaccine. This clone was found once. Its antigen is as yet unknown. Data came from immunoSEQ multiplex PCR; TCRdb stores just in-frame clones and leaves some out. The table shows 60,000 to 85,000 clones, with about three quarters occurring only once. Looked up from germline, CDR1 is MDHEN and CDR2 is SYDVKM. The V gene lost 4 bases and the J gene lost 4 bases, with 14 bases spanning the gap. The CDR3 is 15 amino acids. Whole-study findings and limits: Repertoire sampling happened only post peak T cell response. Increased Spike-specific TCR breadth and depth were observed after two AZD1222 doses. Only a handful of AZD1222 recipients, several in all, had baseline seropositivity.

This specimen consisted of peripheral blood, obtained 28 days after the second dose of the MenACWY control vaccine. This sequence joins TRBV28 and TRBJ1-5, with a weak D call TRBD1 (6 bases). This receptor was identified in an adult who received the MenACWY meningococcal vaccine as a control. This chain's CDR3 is CASSSTRTANQPQHF. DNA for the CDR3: TGTGCCAGCAGTTCGACCCGGACAGCAAATCAGCCCCAGCATTTT.